Listed here are 20 T cell receptor beta chains from one sample, sequenced in a study of T cells in localized non-small cell lung cancer. TCRdb's copy holds only in-frame clones and misses some; the assay was immunoSEQ multiplex PCR. The sample includes approximately 140,000 clones, around 89% of them seen just once. The sample was peripheral blood, taken before any cancer treatment. The source of these receptors is a female donor older than 55 with stage I lung adenocarcinoma.

The chain employs TRBV5-6 and TRBJ1-5; D perhaps matches TRBD1 (6 bases). Looked up from germline, CDR1 is SGHDT and CDR2 is YYEEEE. CDR3 length equals 15 residues. The germline V and J ends were trimmed by 2 bases and 3 bases, with 12 bases remaining between them. CDR3 sequence: CASSLWNRVNQPQHF. The CDR3 DNA sequence: TGTGCCAGCAGCTTATGGAACAGGGTCAATCAGCCCCAGCATTTT.

Only one count was recorded for this clone. The chain has TRBV5-1 and TRBJ2-1; a weak D match, TRBD1 (6 bases). The CDR3 length is 18 residues. Trimming stripped 4 bases from V and 0 bases from J, with 20 bases between. CDR1 is SGHRS and CDR2 is YFSETQ in the germline V gene. The CDR3: CASSGDLPGASSYNEQFF. CDR3 bases: TGCGCCAGCAGCGGGGACCTGCCAGGGGCCAGCTCCTACAATGAGCAGTTCTTC.

This chain uses TRBV6-1 with TRBJ2-3, with 7 bases identical to TRBD1. V lost 7 bases to trimming and J lost 2 bases; unmatched junction nucleotides: 6. Germline assignment: CDR1 MNHNS and CDR2 SASEGT. The CDR3 consists of 14 residues. DNA of the CDR3: TGTGCCAGCATTAGGACAGGCTTCACAGATACGCAGTATTTT. Encoded protein: CASIRTGFTDTQYF.

The rearrangement uses TRBV5-1 and TRBJ1-4; no clear D gene. The CDR3 consists of 15 residues. The germline V gene has CDR1 SGHRS and CDR2 YFSETQ. V shed 1 base and J shed 3 bases, with 10 bases lying between them. CDR3 amino acids: CASSLMAAPNEKLFF. DNA of the CDR3: TGCGCCAGCAGCTTGATGGCAGCACCTAATGAAAAACTGTTTTTT.

The chain carries TRBV15 and TRBJ1-1; D is uncertain. Trimming stripped 4 bases from V and 0 bases from J, with 6 bases between. This CDR3 spans 13 amino acids. The germline CDR1 and CDR2 sequences are LNHNV and YYDKDF (reference sequence). The CDR3 DNA is TGTGCCACCAGCACGGGCATGAACACTGAAGCTTTCTTT. Translation gives CATSTGMNTEAFF. The full variable domain, completed using reference TRBV15 and TRBJ1-1, is DAMVIQNPRYQVTQFGKPVTLSCSQTLNHNVMYWYQQKSSQAPKLLFHYYDKDFNNEADTPDNFQSRRPNTSFCFLDIRSPGLGDTAMYLCATSTGMNTEAFFGQGTRLTVV.

This clone appeared once. V usage is TRBV7-8 and J usage is TRBJ1-1, with D possibly being TRBD1 (5 bases). The CDR3 loop spans 14 amino acids. Germline CDR1 is SGHVS and CDR2 is FQNEAQ. V shed 5 bases and J shed 0 bases, with 10 bases lying between them. The CDR3 region is CASSQGAMNTEAFF. The CDR3 DNA sequence: TGTGCCAGCAGCCAAGGGGCCATGAACACTGAAGCTTTCTTT.

This clone was seen just once. The chain has TRBV5-1 and TRBJ1-3; D is unresolved. CDR3 length: 13 amino acids. The V gene's germline CDR1 is SGHRS and CDR2 YFSETQ. The V end was cut by 0 bases, the J end by 4 bases, with 5 bases between. The CDR3 region has the DNA TGCGCCAGCAGCTTGGGGGTCGGAAACACCATATATTTT. Protein: CASSLGVGNTIYF.

This sequence joins TRBV5-1 and TRBJ2-2; D uncertain. Between the trimmed V and J ends, which lost 0 bases and 6 bases, there was a span of 6 bases. Germline V gives CDR1 SGHRS, CDR2 YFSETQ. The CDR3 runs 13 residues. CDR3 sequence reads: CASSLDEAGELFF. The CDR3 nucleotides read TGCGCCAGCAGCTTGGATGAGGCCGGGGAGCTGTTTTTT.

This CDR3 is CASSARQGRDTQYF. For the CDR3, the DNA is TGTGCCAGCAGCGCCAGACAGGGGCGAGATACGCAGTATTTT. This chain connects TRBV11-3 to TRBJ2-3; TRBD1 matches 8 bases. The length of the CDR3 is 14 residues. Trimming removed 5 bases from V and 5 bases from J; junction bases left unmatched: 6. The germline V gene has CDR1 SGHNT and CDR2 YENEEA.

This chain connects TRBV5-6 to TRBJ1-3; a possible D gene is TRBD1 (5 bases). Germline V gene lookup returns CDR1 SGHDT and CDR2 YYEEEE. This CDR3 has 17 amino acids. V was clipped by 4 bases and J by 0 bases, with 17 bases between them. The CDR3 sequence is CASSPTETDYSGNTIYF. The CDR3 region has the DNA TGTGCCAGCAGCCCAACCGAGACAGACTACTCTGGAAACACCATATATTTT.

CDR3 sequence reads: CASSLSGLREKLFF. The CDR3 coding sequence is TGTGCCAGCAGTTTATCGGGACTAAGGGAAAAACTGTTTTTT. V usage is TRBV27 and J usage is TRBJ1-4, with D possibly matching TRBD1 (5 bases). Germline-derived CDR1 and CDR2 are MNHEY and SMNVEV (reference sequence). V lost 0 bases and J lost 8, with 10 bases in between. The CDR3 is 14 amino acids. The variable domain in full, completed from reference TRBV27 and TRBJ1-4, reads EAQVTQNPRYLITVTGKKLTVTCSQNMNHEYMSWYRQDPGLGLRQIYYSMNVEVTDKGDVPEGYKVSRKEKRNFPLILESPSPNQTSLYFCASSLSGLREKLFFGSGTQLSVL.

The CDR3 loop is CASSYGTATYEQYF. CDR3 bases: TGTGCCAGCAGTTACGGGACAGCCACCTACGAGCAGTACTTC. The J gene is TRBJ2-7, the V gene TRBV6-6, with 7 bases matching TRBD1. Trimming cost V 2 bases and J 2 bases; bases outside gene matches: 3. Looked up from germline, CDR1 is MNHNY and CDR2 is SVGAGI (reference sequence). The CDR3 consists of 14 residues.

The chain combines TRBV5-1 with TRBJ2-5; D is perhaps TRBD2 (5 bases). Deletions cut 2 bases from V and 0 bases from J, with 11 bases between. Germline values: CDR1 SGHRS, CDR2 YFSETQ. The CDR3 runs to 15 residues. The CDR3 region is CASSFNGKYQETQYF. For the CDR3, the DNA is TGCGCCAGCAGCTTTAACGGGAAGTACCAAGAGACCCAGTACTTC. The full variable domain, rest sourced from reference TRBV5-1 and TRBJ2-5, is KAGVTQTPRYLIKTRGQQVTLSCSPISGHRSVSWYQQTPGQGLQFLFEYFSETQRNKGNFPGRFSGRQFSNSRSEMNVSTLELGDSALYLCASSFNGKYQETQYFGPGTRLLVL.

This clone has more than one count but fewer than ten. The chain employs TRBV28 and TRBJ1-5, with unresolved D. The V gene's germline CDR1 is MDHEN and CDR2 SYDVKM. CDR3 length: 16 residues. V shed 2 bases and J shed 2 bases, with 13 bases lying between them. CDR3 DNA sequence: TGTGCCAGCAGTTTAGAGCGGGGTTCGGGCAATCAGCCCCAGCATTTT. Residues: CASSLERGSGNQPQHF.

This chain uses TRBV2 with TRBJ2-2; D is perhaps TRBD1 or TRBD2 (5 bases each). Per germline, CDR1 SNHLY and CDR2 FYNNEI. The CDR3 extends over 15 amino acids. V gave up 5 bases and J gave up 5 bases, with 15 bases separating them. CDR3 nucleotides: TGTGCCAGCAGTTCCAAAAAATGGGGGACCGGGGAGCTGTTTTTT. This translates into CASSSKKWGTGELFF. Combining the CDR3 with reference TRBV2 and TRBJ2-2 gives the whole variable domain EPEVTQTPSHQVTQMGQEVILRCVPISNHLYFYWYRQILGQKVEFLVSFYNNEISEKSEIFDDQFSVERPDGSNFTLKIRSTKLEDSAMYFCASSSKKWGTGELFFGEGSRLTVL.

The chain recombines TRBV28 with TRBJ1-2; maybe TRBD1 (6 bases). The CDR3 is 14 residues long. V was pared by 3 bases and J by 4 bases, with 12 bases between. Germline CDR1 and CDR2: MDHEN and SYDVKM. CDR3 in amino acids: CASSLPGAFYGYTF. The CDR3 DNA reads as TGTGCCAGCAGTTTGCCAGGGGCCTTCTATGGCTACACCTTC.

This rearrangement joins TRBV7-8 to TRBJ2-7; maybe TRBD1 (5 bases). Germline V gene sequence: CDR1 SGHVS, CDR2 FQNEAQ. The V and J ends lost 5 bases and 4 bases respectively, with 21 bases between them. The CDR3 runs 16 residues. CDR3 DNA sequence: TGTGCCAGCAGCCCCCCTCGACAGTCTATGGCGTACGAGCAGTACTTC. This translates into CASSPPRQSMAYEQYF.

This chain connects TRBV6-1 to TRBJ1-2, with D perhaps matching TRBD1 (6 bases). Trimming pared 6 bases from V and 6 bases from J, leaving 14 bases between. Germline CDR1 MNHNS, CDR2 SASEGT. The CDR3 totals 13 residues. Here the CDR3 reads CASRKSGGDGYTF. CDR3 sequence (DNA): TGTGCCAGCAGAAAATCTGGGGGCGATGGCTACACCTTC.

V usage is TRBV18 and J usage is TRBJ2-2; D is perhaps TRBD2 (5 bases). This CDR3 contains 13 residues. CDR1 is KGHSH, CDR2 LQKENI, per germline. V gave up 3 bases and J gave up 6 bases, with 8 bases separating them. The CDR3 here is CASSPEDPGELFF. The CDR3 DNA reads TGTGCCAGCTCACCGGAGGATCCCGGGGAGCTGTTTTTT.

The chain joins TRBV5-1 to TRBJ2-2, with D tentatively TRBD1 or TRBD2 (5 bases each). V was clipped by 5 bases and J by 10 bases, with 18 bases between them. CDR3 length: 14 amino acids. Germline CDR1 reads SGHRS; CDR2 reads YFSETQ. The CDR3 bases are TGCGCCAGCAGTGGGGGTGGAACCGCCGAGGAGCTGTTTTTT. Encoded protein: CASSGGGTAEELFF.